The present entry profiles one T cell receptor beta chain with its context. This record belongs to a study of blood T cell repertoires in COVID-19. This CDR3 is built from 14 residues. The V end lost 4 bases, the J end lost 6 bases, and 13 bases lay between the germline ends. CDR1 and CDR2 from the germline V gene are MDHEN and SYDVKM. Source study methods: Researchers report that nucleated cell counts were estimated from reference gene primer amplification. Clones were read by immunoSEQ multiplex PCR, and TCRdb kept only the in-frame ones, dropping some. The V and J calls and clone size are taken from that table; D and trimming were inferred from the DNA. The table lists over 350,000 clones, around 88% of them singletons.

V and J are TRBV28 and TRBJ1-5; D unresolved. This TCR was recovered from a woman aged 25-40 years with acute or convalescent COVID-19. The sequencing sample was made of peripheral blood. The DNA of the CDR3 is TGTGCCAGCAGTTCTCTCATGGGGAGTCAGCCCCAGCATTTT. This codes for CASSSLMGSQPQHF.